The next 5 T cell receptor beta chains were all read from a single sample in a study of regulatory T cells in long-lasting Graves disease. Time point described: newly diagnosed GD, antithyroid drugs for less than 3 months. The TCR library was made from RNA that had been extracted from PBMCs in TRIzol. Arm-PCR of CDR3 regions and iRepertoire HTBI primers were used to build TCR beta libraries. TCRdb reanalysed the multiplex PCR reads using MiXCR and keeps one entry per CDR3 protein. The table includes roughly 380,000 distinct CDR3 sequences, about 14% detected once. Specimen: peripheral blood mononuclear cells (PBMCs), collected at new diagnosis, from a patient treated with antithyroid drugs. All receptors come from a female donor with Graves disease.

V usage is TRBV28 and J usage is TRBJ2-7, with TRBD1 matching 7 bases. Germline-derived CDR1 and CDR2 are MDHEN and SYDVKM. The CDR3 contains 14 residues. V gave up 3 bases and J gave up 0 bases; unmatched junction bases: 2. This CDR3 is CASSLGTDSYEQYF. The CDR3, as DNA: TGTGCCAGCAGTTTGGGGACAGACTCCTACGAGCAGTACTTC.

This clonotype was picked up a small number of times. V is TRBV20-1 and J is TRBJ2-1, with TRBD1 as a possible D gene (6 bases). This CDR3 region has 14 residues. Trimming took off 6 bases at V and 0 bases at J, with 12 bases between the two ends. Germline values: CDR1 DFQATT, CDR2 SNEGSKA (reference sequence). The CDR3 protein is CSANRVDSYNEQFF. CDR3 in DNA: TGCAGTGCCAACAGGGTAGACTCCTACAATGAGCAGTTCTTC.

As to this clonotype: A far larger clone is only one base removed, so a read error is likely. The rearrangement joins TRBV9 to TRBJ2-1; D perhaps matches TRBD1 (6 bases). From germline, CDR1 is SGDLS and CDR2 YYNGEE. The CDR3 is 13 amino acids. The CDR3 loop reads CASSQGWDMQQLF. The CDR3 nucleotides read TGTGCCAGCAGCCAAGGTTGGGACATGCAGCAGCTCTTC.

The genes are TRBV7-9 and TRBJ2-7, with 7 positions matching TRBD1. V was clipped by 5 bases and J by 0 bases; unmatched bases: 4. This CDR3 region has 14 residues. Germline V gene lookup returns CDR1 SEHNR and CDR2 FQNEAQ (reference sequence). The CDR3 DNA sequence: TGTGCCAGCAGCCCGGGACAGATCTCCTACGAGCAGTACTTC. The encoded protein is CASSPGQISYEQYF.

In its sample, this clonotype was seen a few times. The rearrangement links TRBV19 to TRBJ1-2; no clear D. Germline values: CDR1 LNHDA, CDR2 SQIVND (reference sequence). This CDR3 region has 14 residues. The V end lost 4 bases, the J end lost 4 bases, and 13 bases lay between the germline ends. This CDR3 reads CASSTSGIPYGYTF. The CDR3 DNA sequence: TGTGCCAGTAGTACCTCCGGAATTCCCTATGGCTACACCTTC.